A single sample is the source of the 20 T cell receptor beta chains below, sequenced in a study of shared clonotypes between healthy human individuals. Clones were sequenced by immunoSEQ multiplex PCR, and TCRdb holds only the in-frame ones, with some missing. The sample has approximately 2,300,000 clones; about nine tenths are singletons. Sequenced input: naive CD4+ T cells from PBMCs. Described subset: CD45RA+ positively selected. The receptor source for this set is a man in his late teens or twenties in good health. Some clones in this sample may be carry-over from other donors' samples.

This chain uses TRBV4-3 with TRBJ2-5; 13 nucleotides agree with TRBD2. CDR1 and CDR2 from the germline V gene are LGHNA and YSLEER. This CDR3 has 19 residues. The V gene end was trimmed by 2 bases and the J gene end by 2 bases; junction bases not matched to a gene: 11. CDR3 sequence reads: CASSQRLGTSGENQETQYF. For the CDR3, the DNA is TGCGCCAGCAGCCAAAGACTCGGGACTAGCGGGGAAAATCAAGAGACCCAGTACTTC.

This rearrangement joins TRBV7-2 to TRBJ1-4; possible D gene TRBD1, 6 bases. Germline V gene data show CDR1 as SGHTA and CDR2 as FQGNSA. This CDR3 is 14 amino acids long. Trimming removed 4 bases at V and 3 bases at J, with 9 bases between. The CDR3 region is CASSSPGANEKLFF. CDR3 nucleotide sequence: TGTGCCAGCAGCTCCCCAGGGGCTAATGAAAAACTGTTTTTT. The full variable domain, completed using reference TRBV7-2 and TRBJ1-4, is GAGVSQSPSNKVTEKGKDVELRCDPISGHTALYWYRQSLGQGLEFLIYFQGNSAPDKSGLPSDRFSAERTGGSVSTLTIQRTQQEDSAVYLCASSSPGANEKLFFGSGTQLSVL.

The rearrangement links TRBV6-6 to TRBJ2-5; no clear D. Germline V CDR1 and CDR2: MNHNY, SVGAGI (reference sequence). This CDR3 region has 15 residues. Trimming removed 3 bases at V and 7 bases at J, with 18 bases between. The CDR3 here is CASSYTQQSPGTQYF. The CDR3 nucleotides read TGTGCCAGCAGTTATACGCAACAGTCCCCTGGGACCCAGTACTTC.

This sequence joins TRBV14 and TRBJ1-5, with D uncertain. Germline assignment: CDR1 SGHDN and CDR2 FVKESK. The CDR3 is 13 amino acids. Trimming took 4 bases from V and 0 from J, leaving 4 bases between them. The CDR3 nucleotides read TGTGCCAGCAGCCTTCATAGCAATCAGCCCCAGCATTTT. This gives the protein CASSLHSNQPQHF.

V is TRBV2 and J is TRBJ2-1; no clear D gene. Trimming shortened V by 2 bases and J by 9 bases, and 5 bases separated the two germline ends. CDR3 length: 11 amino acids. CDR1 and CDR2 from the germline V gene are SNHLY and FYNNEI. In nucleotides, the CDR3 is TGTGCCAGCAGTGAATTTAGTGAGCAGTTCTTC. Residues: CASSEFSEQFF.

This chain connects TRBV4-3 to TRBJ2-1; perhaps D is TRBD1 or TRBD2 (5 bases each). The V end lost 0 bases, the J end lost 6 bases, and 21 bases lay between the germline ends. The CDR3 loop spans 18 amino acids. Germline V gene lookup returns CDR1 LGHNA and CDR2 YSLEER. Here the CDR3 DNA reads TGCGCCAGCAGCCAAGAGGTTAGAGCCTACCCGGGGACCAATGAGCAGTTCTTC. As protein: CASSQEVRAYPGTNEQFF.

The chain combines TRBV7-9 with TRBJ2-1, with D possibly matching TRBD2 (5 bases). Germline CDR1 SEHNR, CDR2 FQNEAQ (reference sequence). Trimming removed 5 bases from V and 2 bases from J, with 25 bases in between. The CDR3 is made up of 19 amino acids. The CDR3, as DNA: TGTGCCAGCAGCCCCCGGAGGAGAGCCCTGCCGGGCGCCTACAATGAGCAGTTCTTC. The encoded protein is CASSPRRRALPGAYNEQFF.

The genes are TRBV7-9 and TRBJ2-3, with 7 bases aligning to TRBD2. V shed 5 bases and J 5 bases; nucleotides not matched to a gene: 10. CDR3 length equals 15 residues. Looked up from germline, CDR1 is SEHNR and CDR2 is FQNEAQ (reference sequence). The chain's CDR3 is CASSPSRTSVDTQYF. CDR3 coding DNA: TGTGCCAGCAGCCCCTCCCGAACTAGCGTAGATACGCAGTATTTT.

This sequence joins TRBV7-2 and TRBJ2-7; no reliable D call. In germline, CDR1 is SGHTA, CDR2 FQGNSA. The CDR3 totals 13 residues. V was shortened by 3 bases and J by 7 bases, with 13 bases between the two germline ends. The CDR3 reads CASSLQDPKEQYF. The CDR3, as DNA: TGTGCCAGCAGCTTGCAGGACCCCAAAGAGCAGTACTTC. Looking up the rest from reference TRBV7-2 and TRBJ2-7 gives the full variable domain: GAGVSQSPSNKVTEKGKDVELRCDPISGHTALYWYRQSLGQGLEFLIYFQGNSAPDKSGLPSDRFSAERTGGSVSTLTIQRTQQEDSAVYLCASSLQDPKEQYFGPGTRLTVT.

Comment on this clone: Other DNA sequences in this specimen translate into the identical CDR3. CDR3 loop: CASSPGYSGNTIYF. CDR3 coding DNA: TGTGCCAGCAGCCCCGGCTATTCCGGAAACACCATATATTTT. The chain is built from TRBV7-9 and TRBJ1-3; D not resolved. Looked up from germline, CDR1 is SEHNR and CDR2 is FQNEAQ (reference sequence). V was shortened by 5 bases and J by 4 bases, with 12 bases between the two germline ends. The CDR3 has 14 residues.

The chain recombines TRBV2 with TRBJ2-2; 15 positions agree with TRBD2. V shed 5 bases and J 1 base; nucleotides not matched to a gene: 5. The CDR3 length is 18 residues. The V gene's germline CDR1 is SNHLY and CDR2 FYNNEI. The CDR3 region is CASSPGLAGGLNTGELFF. The CDR3 DNA reads as TGTGCCAGCAGTCCCGGACTAGCGGGAGGGCTGAACACCGGGGAGCTGTTTTTT. Based on the CDR3 plus reference TRBV2 and TRBJ2-2, the full variable domain is EPEVTQTPSHQVTQMGQEVILRCVPISNHLYFYWYRQILGQKVEFLVSFYNNEISEKSEIFDDQFSVERPDGSNFTLKIRSTKLEDSAMYFCASSPGLAGGLNTGELFFGEGSRLTVL.

As to this clone: The germline gene is not matched at one end of the junction; a read error may be the cause. The chain has TRBV6-5 and TRBJ2-3; D not certain. The CDR3 runs 11 residues. CDR1 MNHEY and CDR2 SVGAGI come from the germline V gene. CDR3 nucleotides: TGTGCCAGCAGGAGCAGAGATACGCAGTATTTT. This translates into CASRSRDTQYF.

This chain uses TRBV19 with TRBJ1-1; D not resolved. The CDR3 totals 15 residues. Germline V gene sequence: CDR1 LNHDA, CDR2 SQIVND (reference sequence). The V end was cut by 3 bases, the J end by 1 base, with 12 bases between. As DNA, the CDR3 is TGTGCCAGTAGTATTGGCGGCACTCAGAACACTGAAGCTTTCTTT. Translated: CASSIGGTQNTEAFF.

To note about this clone: Other DNA sequences from this sample encode an identical CDR3 as well. The V gene is TRBV7-2, the J gene TRBJ2-3; D is undetermined. The CDR3 has 14 amino acids. Trimming pared 5 bases from V and 1 base from J, leaving 10 bases between. Germline CDR1 and CDR2: SGHTA and FQGNSA. The CDR3 region has the DNA TGTGCCAGCAGCCGCGGTTCTCGCACAGATACGCAGTATTTT. It translates to CASSRGSRTDTQYF.

The V gene is TRBV7-2, the J gene TRBJ2-7; D uncertain. V was cut by 2 bases and J by 2 bases, with 7 bases left in between. CDR3 length: 13 residues. Germline assignment: CDR1 SGHTA and CDR2 FQGNSA. For the CDR3, the DNA is TGTGCCAGCAGCTTAAACCCCACCTACGAGCAGTACTTC. Translated: CASSLNPTYEQYF.

The gene calls are TRBV6-5 and TRBJ2-7, with D unclear. Trimming stripped 8 bases from V and 0 bases from J, with 17 bases between. Germline-derived CDR1 and CDR2 are MNHEY and SVGAGI. The CDR3 sequence is 15 residues long. DNA of the CDR3: TGTGCCAGCTCGTTGTTGGACGGACGCTCCTACGAGCAGTACTTC. It codes for CASSLLDGRSYEQYF.

The chain links TRBV7-2 to TRBJ1-4; D ambiguous. Germline CDR1 reads SGHTA; CDR2 reads FQGNSA. The CDR3 sequence is 15 residues long. Trimming removed 1 base from V and 6 bases from J, with 12 bases in between. CDR3 bases: TGTGCCAGCAGCTTAGAGCGTCGCTCGTATGAAAAACTGTTTTTT. As protein: CASSLERRSYEKLFF.

The chain's CDR3 is CASSYSWKSLTDTQYF. DNA of the CDR3: TGTGCCAGCAGTTACTCCTGGAAGTCCCTCACAGATACGCAGTATTTT. The chain has TRBV6-5 and TRBJ2-3; no definite D call. There are 16 residues in the CDR3. Germline CDR1 is MNHEY and CDR2 is SVGAGI. Trimming shortened V by 0 bases and J by 2 bases, and 12 bases separated the two germline ends.

The chain combines TRBV13 with TRBJ2-3; 7 nucleotides agree with TRBD1. This CDR3 is built from 13 residues. Germline CDR1 PRHDT, CDR2 FYEKMQ (reference sequence). With V trimmed by 6 bases and J by 2 bases, 2 bases remained unmatched. This CDR3 reads CASSTGATDTQYF. CDR3 sequence (DNA): TGTGCCAGCAGTACAGGGGCCACAGATACGCAGTATTTT.

The chain uses TRBV7-2 and TRBJ1-4, with a tentative D call TRBD1 (6 bases). Germline V lookup: CDR1 SGHTA, CDR2 FQGNSA. This CDR3 spans 16 amino acids. Trimming cost V 5 bases and J 0 bases, with 13 bases left between them. Here the CDR3 DNA reads TGTGCCAGCAGCAAAACGGACAGCACAACTAATGAAAAACTGTTTTTT. Its translation: CASSKTDSTTNEKLFF.